Listed below are T cell receptor beta chains from one sample, sequenced in a study of T cell repertoires in cytomegalovirus infection. One entry per CDR3 protein results from TCRdb running MiXCR on the reads. The sample shows approximately 1,000,000 distinct CDR3 sequences, approximately 31% of them seen only once. Their target antigens are unknown. Sequenced here: cultured CD8+ T cells from PBMCs, sampled from culture after CMV antigen stimulation. The receptors were sampled from a human donor in good health (CMV status not recorded). Some clones in this sample may be carry-over from other donors' samples. The CDR3 runs from the conserved cysteine through the conserved F or W. D genes are given only for firm matches. Clone size is not always given. Where it is, it says once, few, many or a class for expanded clones.

D	V	size	J	CDR3	DNA
TRBD1	TRBV7-9	many	TRBJ1-1	CASSLGTGSEAFF	TGTGCCAGCAGCTTGGGGACAGGGTCTGAAGCTTTCTTT
NA	TRBV2	NA	TRBJ2-5	CASSEWQAQETQYF	TGTGCCAGCAGTGAATGGCAGGCCCAAGAGACCCAGTACTTC
TRBD1	TRBV13	many	TRBJ2-7	CASSAGTASSYEQYF	TGTGCCAGCAGCGCCGGGACAGCCAGCTCCTACGAGCAGTACTTC
NA	TRBV19	few	TRBJ2-1	CASSIGDIDEQFF	TGTGCCAGTAGTATTGGGGACATTGATGAGCAGTTCTTC
NA	TRBV7-6	few	TRBJ1-4	CASSQSGANEKLFF	TGTGCCAGCAGCCAGTCGGGAGCTAATGAAAAACTGTTTTTT
TRBD2	TRBV7-2	many	TRBJ2-7	CASSSSSGGVYEQYF	TGTGCCAGCAGCTCCTCTAGCGGGGGAGTCTACGAGCAGTACTTC
NA	TRBV9	NA	TRBJ2-1	CASSATGTTDNEQFF	TGTGCCAGCAGTGCGACGGGTACCACGGACAATGAGCAGTTCTTC
TRBD2	TRBV4-3	NA	TRBJ2-1	CASSHPPGGGHVNEQFF	TGCGCCAGCAGCCATCCCCCCGGGGGGGGGCATGTCAATGAGCAGTTCTTC
TRBD1	TRBV12-3/TRBV12-4	NA	TRBJ1-1	CASSSPRGQGGYEAFF	TGTGCCAGCAGTTCCCCCCGCGGACAGGGAGGGTATGAAGCTTTCTTT
NA	TRBV19	NA	TRBJ2-1	CATSQGYLDEQFF	TGTGCCACCTCCCAGGGGTATCTTGATGAGCAGTTCTTC
NA	TRBV7-2	NA	TRBJ2-7	CASSLGRYLTEQYF	TGTGCCAGCAGCTTAGGCCGGTACCTAACCGAGCAGTACTTC
NA	TRBV24-1	NA	TRBJ2-6	CATSDFRRSSGANVLTF	TGTGCCACCAGTGATTTCCGACGGAGCTCTGGGGCCAACGTCCTGACTTTC
NA	TRBV27	few	TRBJ2-7	CASSFTGLNSYEQYF	TGTGCCAGCAGTTTCACGGGACTCAACTCCTACGAGCAGTACTTC
NA	TRBV7-2	many	TRBJ2-3	CASSLAGVLADTQYF	TGTGCCAGCAGCTTAGCGGGGGTATTGGCAGATACGCAGTATTTT
TRBD1	TRBV5-1	few	TRBJ2-7	CASSPGGGQTPYEQYF	TGCGCCAGCAGCCCGGGTGGGGGACAGACCCCCTACGAGCAGTACTTC
NA	TRBV5-5	few	TRBJ2-1	CASSPGGGGYYNEQFF	TGTGCCAGCAGCCCGGGGGGAGGGGGCTATTACAATGAGCAGTTCTTC
NA	TRBV9	NA	TRBJ1-1	CASSTGRPHAEAFF	TGTGCCAGCAGCACAGGACGGCCCCACGCTGAAGCTTTCTTT
NA	TRBV7-9	NA	TRBJ2-7	CASSTEEDTNYEQYF	TGTGCCAGCAGTACAGAGGAGGACACCAACTACGAGCAGTACTTC
NA	TRBV27	few	TRBJ1-1	CASSPRSDSTEAFF	TGTGCCAGCAGCCCTAGGAGCGACAGCACTGAAGCTTTCTTT
NA	TRBV12-5	NA	TRBJ2-7	CASGFLEQYF	TGTGCTAGTGGTTTTCTCGAGCAGTACTTC
NA	TRBV6-5	NA	TRBJ2-2	CASSQDKAYGELFF	TGTGCCAGCAGTCAGGACAAGGCTTATGGGGAGCTGTTTTTT
TRBD1	TRBV7-2	many	TRBJ1-1	CASSNGQGNTEAFF	TGTGCCAGCAGCAACGGACAGGGAAACACTGAAGCTTTCTTT
NA	TRBV7-9	few	TRBJ2-1	CASSLVTNNEQFF	TGTGCCAGCAGCTTAGTGACTAACAATGAGCAGTTCTTC
TRBD1	TRBV12-5	NA	TRBJ2-2	CASAPGQPTGELFF	TGTGCTAGTGCTCCGGGACAGCCCACCGGGGAGCTGTTTTTT
NA	TRBV7-6	NA	TRBJ2-7	CASSLEATSYEQYF	TGTGCCAGCAGCTTAGAAGCAACCTCCTACGAGCAGTACTTC
NA	TRBV27	NA	TRBJ1-1	CASSLGVGVTEAFF	TGTGCCAGCAGTTTAGGGGTTGGGGTCACTGAAGCTTTCTTT
TRBD1	TRBV10-3	few	TRBJ2-5	CAISEVGGVQGGQETQYF	TGTGCCATCAGTGAGGTCGGCGGAGTACAGGGGGGACAAGAGACCCAGTACTTC
TRBD1	TRBV7-9	few	TRBJ1-5	CASSSGGSSQPQHF	TGTGCCAGCAGTTCAGGGGGTTCCAGTCAGCCCCAGCATTTT
NA	TRBV7-7	few	TRBJ2-5	CASSLGAHEGGQETQYF	TGTGCTAGCAGCTTAGGTGCCCACGAAGGGGGCCAAGAGACCCAGTACTTC
NA	TRBV5-1	NA	TRBJ2-7	CASSVSGPLSEQYF	TGCGCCAGCAGCGTCTCGGGCCCCCTAAGCGAGCAGTACTTC
NA	TRBV29-1	NA	TRBJ1-1	CSILLTRPGRGPNTEAFF	TGCAGCATCCTCCTAACTCGACCGGGCAGGGGACCGAACACTGAAGCTTTCTTT
NA	TRBV7-6	NA	TRBJ2-3	CVSSLGGDTQYF	TGTGTCAGCAGCCTAGGCGGGGATACGCAGTATTTT
NA	TRBV19	NA	TRBJ1-2	CASGQTNYGYTF	TGTGCCAGCGGGCAGACTAACTATGGCTACACCTTC
NA	TRBV24-1	few	TRBJ2-3	CATSDPDEPSTDTQYF	TGTGCCACCAGTGATCCGGACGAGCCTAGCACAGATACGCAGTATTTT
NA	TRBV4-1	NA	TRBJ2-7	CASSQAWGDTYEQYF	TGCGCCAGCAGCCAAGCGTGGGGGGATACCTACGAGCAGTACTTC
NA	TRBV6-5	NA	TRBJ2-3	CASSYSLRQLGTDTQYF	TGTGCCAGCAGTTACTCACTCCGCCAATTGGGCACAGATACGCAGTATTTT
TRBD1	TRBV7-9	NA	TRBJ2-1	CASSRTGVLDSYNEQFF	TGTGCCAGCAGCCGTACAGGGGTTCTCGACTCCTACAATGAGCAGTTCTTC
NA	TRBV6-5	NA	TRBJ2-3	CASSYEWGLDTQYF	TGTGCCAGCAGTTACGAATGGGGGCTAGATACGCAGTATTTT
NA	TRBV6-2/TRBV6-3	NA	TRBJ2-3	CASSLTIKEKQYF	TGTGCCAGCAGCCTCACCATCAAGGAGAAGCAGTATTTT
NA	TRBV12-3/TRBV12-4	NA	TRBJ1-2	CASSISDSYGYTF	TGTGCCAGCAGTATCTCGGACAGCTATGGCTACACCTTC
NA	TRBV7-8	many	TRBJ1-4	CASSLVGQRNEKLFF	TGTGCCAGCAGCTTAGTAGGACAGCGTAATGAAAAACTGTTTTTT
TRBD1	TRBV15	NA	TRBJ1-5	CATSNLPGQGVKPQHF	TGTGCCACCAGCAATCTACCGGGACAGGGGGTTAAGCCCCAGCATTTT
NA	TRBV7-9	few	TRBJ2-2	CASSSLRLTTGELFF	TGTGCCAGCAGCTCACTTCGACTGACCACCGGGGAGCTGTTTTTT
NA	TRBV9	NA	TRBJ2-7	CASSVGPGGGAYEQYF	TGTGCCAGCAGCGTGGGCCCCGGGGGTGGGGCCTACGAGCAGTACTTC
TRBD1	TRBV4-3	NA	TRBJ2-2	CASSRDRGGTGELFF	TGCGCCAGCAGTAGGGACAGGGGGGGCACCGGGGAGCTGTTTTTT
NA	TRBV4-1	NA	TRBJ2-2	CTSSQAPRNTGELFF	TGCACCAGCAGCCAAGCACCCCGGAACACCGGGGAGCTGTTTTTT